This T cell receptor (beta chain) was found in a study of tumor T cells in aggressive B-cell lymphoma. Sequencing used immunoSEQ multiplex PCR; TCRdb keeps in-frame clones, though not all of them. The data contain about 7,400 clones, about 83% of them singletons. Trimming stripped 6 bases from V and 1 base from J, with 18 bases between. Germline V gene sequence: CDR1 LGHNT, CDR2 FRNRAP. The CDR3 totals 16 residues. J is TRBJ1-1 and V is TRBV12-5, with a possible D match to TRBD1 (6 bases). The sequencing input was tumor tissue. This receptor was identified in an adult with diffuse large B cell lymphoma. DNA of the CDR3: TGTGCTAGTGGACGCTTCTCGACAGGATGGAACACTGAAGCTTTCTTT. Its translation is CASGRFSTGWNTEAFF.